This T cell receptor (beta chain) emerged from a study of control samples from healthy donors and cancer patients. In its sample, this clone was seen once. Here immunoSEQ multiplex PCR was the method, and the copy in TCRdb shows in-frame clones only, minus some. Among 150,000 to 160,000 clones listed, approximately 94% were seen once. Trimming cost V 1 base and J 1 base, with 6 bases left between them. Germline V CDR1 and CDR2: SGHAT, FQNNGV. This CDR3 is built from 14 residues. V and J are TRBV11-2 and TRBJ2-3, with unresolved D. Sequences were obtained from blood. This clonotype originated in a middle-aged man in good health. The CDR3 reads CASSLVWGTDTQYF. CDR3 DNA: TGTGCCAGCAGCTTAGTTTGGGGCACAGATACGCAGTATTTT.